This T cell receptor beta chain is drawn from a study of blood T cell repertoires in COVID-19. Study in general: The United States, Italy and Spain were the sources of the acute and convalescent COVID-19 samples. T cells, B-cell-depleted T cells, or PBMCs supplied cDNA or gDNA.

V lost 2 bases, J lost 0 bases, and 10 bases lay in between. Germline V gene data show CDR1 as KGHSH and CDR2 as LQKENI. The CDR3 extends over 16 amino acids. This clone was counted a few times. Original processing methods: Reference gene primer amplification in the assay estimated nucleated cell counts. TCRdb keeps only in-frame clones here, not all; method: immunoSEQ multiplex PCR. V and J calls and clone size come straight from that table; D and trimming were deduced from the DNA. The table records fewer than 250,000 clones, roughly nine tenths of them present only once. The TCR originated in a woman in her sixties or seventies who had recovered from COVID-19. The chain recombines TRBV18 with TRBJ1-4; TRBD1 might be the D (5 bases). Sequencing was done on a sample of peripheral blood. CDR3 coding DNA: TGTGCCAGCTCACCATACGGGGGGGCAACTAATGAAAAACTGTTTTTT. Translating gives CASSPYGGATNEKLFF. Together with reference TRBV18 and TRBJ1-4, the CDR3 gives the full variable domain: NAGVMQNPRHLVRRRGQEARLRCSPMKGHSHVYWYRQLPEEGLKFMVYLQKENIIDESGMPKERFSAEFPKEGPSILRIQQVVRGDSAAYFCASSPYGGATNEKLFFGSGTQLSVL.